A selection of T cell receptor beta chains follows, all from one sample in a study of spatial heterogeneity in lung cancer. A single record per CDR3 protein comes from TCRdb applying MiXCR to the 5' RACE reads. The table shows approximately 4,000 distinct CDR3 sequences, with roughly two fifths occurring only once. The sequencing used lung tumor tissue, collected at surgery. All receptors come from a male donor with early-stage non-small cell lung cancer. The conserved cysteine and the conserved F or W are not part of the CDR3 here. The size field is filled for only some rows; it gives once, few, many or a size class.

abundance	len	v_gene	j_gene	CDR3aa
medium-sized	14	TRBV2	TRBJ1-5	ASSLRDGIHNQPQH
.	17	TRBV12-3/TRBV12-4	TRBJ2-2	ASSRHRGQSFPNTGELF
few	13	TRBV27	TRBJ2-1	ASSLRDRWSNEQF
once	13	TRBV2	TRBJ1-4	ASSFYRGDNEKLF
medium-sized	13	TRBV28	TRBJ2-7	ASSPSGQGTYEQY
.	13	TRBV7-2	TRBJ1-5	ASSLAGQSNQPQH
few	14	TRBV20-1	TRBJ2-7	SAREPTSGRNYEQY
medium-sized	13	TRBV11-1	TRBJ2-7	ASSLGWTGRDEQY
.	10	TRBV11-2	TRBJ2-5	ASSLYEETQY
.	12	TRBV2	TRBJ2-1	ASRQGAMVNEQF
few	13	TRBV11-2	TRBJ2-5	ASSLTGASGETQY
.	12	TRBV2	TRBJ2-7	ASRSGQGVYEQY
.	11	TRBV6-4	TRBJ2-3	ASSDQLGDTQY
many	12	TRBV5-4	TRBJ2-2	ASTLDSRGGELF
.	12	TRBV15	TRBJ2-1	ATSKRQGNNEQF
.	12	TRBV19	TRBJ2-1	ASSRGTTFNEQF
medium-sized	11	TRBV11-1	TRBJ2-7	ATRDPPDYEQY
.	10	TRBV6-2/TRBV6-3	TRBJ2-1	ASRDRYNEQF
few	12	TRBV29-1	TRBJ2-5	SVEEGTYGETQY
.	12	TRBV20-1	TRBJ2-3	SAREGHGTDTQY
few	12	TRBV20-1	TRBJ2-1	SEERMGSYNEQF
many	12	TRBV2	TRBJ2-4	ASSLQGFENIQY
.	12	TRBV14	TRBJ2-1	ASSRYSYSDEQF
large	12	TRBV5-1	TRBJ1-1	ASSLGVKNTEAF
medium-sized	11	TRBV6-1	TRBJ1-1	ASPTVMNTEAF
.	14	TRBV7-3	TRBJ2-1	ASSLIVAGGDNEQF
medium-sized	14	TRBV9	TRBJ2-3	ASSGIGTSRTDTQY
few	18	TRBV2	TRBJ2-1	ASSEALWEQRLSSYNEQF
.	12	TRBV5-1	TRBJ2-5	ASSLAWSQETQY
.	12	TRBV4-1	TRBJ2-3	ASSQDHGVDTQY
large	14	TRBV6-1	TRBJ2-1	ASSELAQSSRNEQF
large	10	TRBV10-1	TRBJ2-3	ASSLDGNTQY
few	11	TRBV20-1	TRBJ2-5	SETGTTAGTQY
many	12	TRBV27	TRBJ2-3	ASSSFPRKDTQY
once	13	TRBV12-3/TRBV12-4	TRBJ2-1	ASSLASGVYNEQF
medium-sized	11	TRBV28	TRBJ2-2	ASSPPQTGELF
.	15	TRBV4-2	TRBJ2-3	ASSQGGTATSTDTQY
medium-sized	13	TRBV7-3	TRBJ2-1	ASSSGGGTYNEQF
few	13	TRBV24-1	TRBJ2-3	ATSDPIVGPDTQY
once	15	TRBV9	TRBJ2-3	ASSVLVGQGDGDTQY
many	14	TRBV20-1	TRBJ2-2	SAAQGTGLAIGELF
once	14	TRBV27	TRBJ2-7	ASSLISRQGNYEQY
once	13	TRBV7-2	TRBJ2-1	ASSALWSSYNEQF
.	10	TRBV6-5	TRBJ1-2	APGGWDYGYT